Given below is one T cell receptor (delta chain) in context. Being one base from a much bigger clone, this may be a read error. The sample belongs to a study of gamma-delta T cells after stem cell transplantation. TCRdb re-called the RT-PCR reads with CATT. The sample consists of about 2,400 delta-chain clones, 2.5% of them appearing once. The sequenced sample consisted of gamma-delta T cells. The origin of this receptor is a human donor. It is not recorded whose cells these are; they may come from a transplant donor.

CDR3 sequence (DNA): TGTGCCTGTGACCCAGTCAGGGGGTATACGACGCATCAGTACACCGATAAACTCATCTTT. This encodes CACDPVRGYTTHQYTDKLIF. This chain links TRDV2 with TRDJ1; a possible D gene is TRDD3 (5 bases). The J gene is not listed in TCRdb, so it was assigned here from a DNA match to germline. The CDR3 covers 20 residues. The ends were cut back, 3 bases at V and 0 bases at J, with 28 bases in the middle. Germline CDR1 is GEAIGNYY and CDR2 is EKD.